This entry features one TCR beta chain sequence. The data were taken from a study of cytomegalovirus exposure and HLA in healthy donors. The CDR3 extends over 13 amino acids. In germline, CDR1 is MRHNA, CDR2 SNTAGT. V gave up 6 bases and J gave up 8 bases, with 11 bases separating them. The PCR made use of 60 Vbeta and 13 Jbeta primers. TCRdb's copy holds only in-frame clones and misses some; the assay was immunoSEQ multiplex PCR. The sample holds roughly 160,000 clones, about four fifths seen once. The rearrangement links TRBV6-4 to TRBJ1-6; TRBD1 might be the D (6 bases). The sample was PBMCs. The source of this sequence is a woman younger than 45 in good health and CMV-seropositive. CDR3 DNA sequence: TGTGCCAGCAGCGACGAGGGGGATTCACCCCTCCACTTT. Residues: CASSDEGDSPLHF.